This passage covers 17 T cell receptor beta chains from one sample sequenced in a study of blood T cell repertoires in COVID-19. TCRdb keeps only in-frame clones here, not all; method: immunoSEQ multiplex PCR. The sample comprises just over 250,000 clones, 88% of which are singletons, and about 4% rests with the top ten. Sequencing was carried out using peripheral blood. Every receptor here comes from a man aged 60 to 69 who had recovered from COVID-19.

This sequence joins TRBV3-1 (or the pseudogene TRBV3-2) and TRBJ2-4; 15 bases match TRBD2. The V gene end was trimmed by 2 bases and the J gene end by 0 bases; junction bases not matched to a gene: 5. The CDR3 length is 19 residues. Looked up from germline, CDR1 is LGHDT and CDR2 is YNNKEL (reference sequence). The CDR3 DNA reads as TGTGCCAGCAGCCAACAGGGACTAGCGGGGGGCCGAGCCAAAAACATTCAGTACTTC. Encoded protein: CASSQQGLAGGRAKNIQYF.

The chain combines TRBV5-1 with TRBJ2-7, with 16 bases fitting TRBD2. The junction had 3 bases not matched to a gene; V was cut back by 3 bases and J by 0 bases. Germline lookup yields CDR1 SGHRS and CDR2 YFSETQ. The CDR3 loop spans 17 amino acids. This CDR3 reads CASSSGLAGGSSYEQYF. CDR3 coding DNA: TGCGCCAGCAGCTCGGGACTAGCGGGGGGGTCCTCCTACGAGCAGTACTTC.

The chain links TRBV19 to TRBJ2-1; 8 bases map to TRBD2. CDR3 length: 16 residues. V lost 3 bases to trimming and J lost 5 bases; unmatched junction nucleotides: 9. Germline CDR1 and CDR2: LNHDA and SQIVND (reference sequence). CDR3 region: CASSMGSGDLHNEQFF. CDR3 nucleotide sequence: TGTGCCAGTAGTATGGGTAGCGGGGACCTACACAATGAGCAGTTCTTC.

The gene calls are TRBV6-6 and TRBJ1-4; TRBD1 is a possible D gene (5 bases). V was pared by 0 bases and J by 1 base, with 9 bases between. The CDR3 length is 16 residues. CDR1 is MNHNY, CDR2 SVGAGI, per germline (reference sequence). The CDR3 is CASSYSTTVTNEKLFF. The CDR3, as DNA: TGTGCCAGCAGTTACTCCACGACAGTAACTAATGAAAAACTGTTTTTT.

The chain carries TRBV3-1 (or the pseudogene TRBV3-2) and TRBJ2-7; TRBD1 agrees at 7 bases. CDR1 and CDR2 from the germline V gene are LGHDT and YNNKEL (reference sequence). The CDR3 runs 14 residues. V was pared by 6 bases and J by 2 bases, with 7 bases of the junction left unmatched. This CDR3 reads CASSPGTETYEQYF. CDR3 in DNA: TGTGCCAGCAGTCCCGGGACAGAAACCTACGAGCAGTACTTC.

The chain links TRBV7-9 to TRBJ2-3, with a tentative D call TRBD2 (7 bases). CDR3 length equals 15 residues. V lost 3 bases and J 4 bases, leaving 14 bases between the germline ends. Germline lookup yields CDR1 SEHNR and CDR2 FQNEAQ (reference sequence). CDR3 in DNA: TGTGCCAGCAGCTTCCTTGCGGGGGCTCCAGATACGCAGTATTTT. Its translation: CASSFLAGAPDTQYF.

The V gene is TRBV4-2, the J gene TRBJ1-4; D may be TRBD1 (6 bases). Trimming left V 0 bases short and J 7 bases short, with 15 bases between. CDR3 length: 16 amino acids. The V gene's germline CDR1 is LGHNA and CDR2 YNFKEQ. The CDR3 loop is CASSQDVGQEVEKLFF. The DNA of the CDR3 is TGTGCCAGCAGCCAAGATGTGGGACAAGAAGTTGAAAAACTGTTTTTT.

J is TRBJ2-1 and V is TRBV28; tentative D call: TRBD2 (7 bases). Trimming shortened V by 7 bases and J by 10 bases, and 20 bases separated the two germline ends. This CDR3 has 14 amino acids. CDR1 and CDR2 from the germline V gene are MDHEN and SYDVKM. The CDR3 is CASTLARGAGEQFF. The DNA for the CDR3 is TGTGCCAGCACCCTGGCCCGGGGGGCTGGGGAGCAGTTCTTC.

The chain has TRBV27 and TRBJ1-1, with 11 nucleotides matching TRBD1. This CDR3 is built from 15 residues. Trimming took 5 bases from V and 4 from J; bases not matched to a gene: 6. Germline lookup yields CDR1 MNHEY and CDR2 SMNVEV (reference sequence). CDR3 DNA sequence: TGTGCCAGCAGTCCCGGGACAGGGGGAGGCACTGAAGCTTTCTTT. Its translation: CASSPGTGGGTEAFF.

CDR3 in amino acids: CASSFRDNSYEQYF. CDR3 nucleotide sequence: TGTGCCAGCAGCTTTAGGGACAACTCCTACGAGCAGTACTTC. The chain joins TRBV11-3 to TRBJ2-7, with D possibly being TRBD1 (6 bases). The V gene lost 3 bases and the J gene lost 0 bases, with 9 bases spanning the gap. The CDR3 is 14 amino acids. The germline CDR1 and CDR2 sequences are SGHNT and YENEEA.

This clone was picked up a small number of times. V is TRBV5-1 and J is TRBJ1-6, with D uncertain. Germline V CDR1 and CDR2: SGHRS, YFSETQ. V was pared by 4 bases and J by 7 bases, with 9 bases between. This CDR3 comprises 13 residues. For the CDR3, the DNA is TGCGCCAGCAGCCAAATAAGCAATTCACCCCTCCACTTT. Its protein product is CASSQISNSPLHF.

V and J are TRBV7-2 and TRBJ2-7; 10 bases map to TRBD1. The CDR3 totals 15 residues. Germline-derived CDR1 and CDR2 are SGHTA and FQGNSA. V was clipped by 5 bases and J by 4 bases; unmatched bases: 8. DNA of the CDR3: TGTGCCAGCAGCATAAGACAGGGGGCGCTTTACGAGCAGTACTTC. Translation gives CASSIRQGALYEQYF.

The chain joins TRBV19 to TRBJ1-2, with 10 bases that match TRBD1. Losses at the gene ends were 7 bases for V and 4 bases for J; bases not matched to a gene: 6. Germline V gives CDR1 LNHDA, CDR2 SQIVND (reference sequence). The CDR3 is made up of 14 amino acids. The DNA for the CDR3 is TGTGCCAGTATCCCTGGACAGGGGGGCTATGGCTACACCTTC. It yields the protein CASIPGQGGYGYTF. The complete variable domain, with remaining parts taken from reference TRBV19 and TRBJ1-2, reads DGGITQSPKYLFRKEGQNVTLSCEQNLNHDAMYWYRQDPGQGLRLIYYSQIVNDFQKGDIAEGYSVSREKKESFPLTVTSAQKNPTAFYLCASIPGQGGYGYTFGSGTRLTVV.

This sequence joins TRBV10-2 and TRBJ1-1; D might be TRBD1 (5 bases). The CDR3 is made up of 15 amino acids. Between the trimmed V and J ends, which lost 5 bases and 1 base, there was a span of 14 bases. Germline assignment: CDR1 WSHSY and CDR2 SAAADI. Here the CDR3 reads CASSQKTASNTEAFF. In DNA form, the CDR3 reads TGCGCCAGCAGTCAAAAGACAGCGTCGAACACTGAAGCTTTCTTT.

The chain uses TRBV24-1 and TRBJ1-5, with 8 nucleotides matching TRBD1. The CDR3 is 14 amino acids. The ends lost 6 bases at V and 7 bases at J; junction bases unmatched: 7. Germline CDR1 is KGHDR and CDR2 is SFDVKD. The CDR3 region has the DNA TGTGCCACCAGTCCCGGGACAGGCTACCAGCCCCAGCATTTT. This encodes CATSPGTGYQPQHF.

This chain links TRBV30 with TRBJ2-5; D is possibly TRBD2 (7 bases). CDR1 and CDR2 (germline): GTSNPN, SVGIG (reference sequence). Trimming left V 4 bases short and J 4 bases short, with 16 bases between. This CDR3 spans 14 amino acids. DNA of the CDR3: TGTGCCTGGAAGGGGGGGAGCCCGAGAGAGACCCAGTACTTC. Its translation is CAWKGGSPRETQYF.

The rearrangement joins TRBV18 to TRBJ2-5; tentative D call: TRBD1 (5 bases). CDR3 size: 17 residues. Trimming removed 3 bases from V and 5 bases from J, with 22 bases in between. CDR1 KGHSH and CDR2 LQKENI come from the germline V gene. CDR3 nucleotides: TGTGCCAGCTCACCTCAAAGACAGAGGCGCCCCAGGGAGACCCAGTACTTC. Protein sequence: CASSPQRQRRPRETQYF.